This T cell receptor (beta chain) was sequenced in a study of blood T cell repertoires in COVID-19. The repertoire was sequenced with immunoSEQ multiplex PCR; TCRdb's copy has only in-frame clones and lacks some. The data hold around 200,000 clones, with about 86% observed a single time. The CDR3 extends over 14 amino acids. Trimming took 6 bases from V and 8 from J; bases not matched to a gene: 6. Germline values: CDR1 SGHNT, CDR2 YENEEA. The genes are TRBV11-3 and TRBJ1-6; 8 positions match TRBD1. Specimen: peripheral blood. The receptor was derived from a woman under 30 who had recovered from COVID-19. The CDR3 bases are TGTGCCAGCAGTGACAGGGGCATAGATTCACCCCTCCACTTT. The encoded protein is CASSDRGIDSPLHF.